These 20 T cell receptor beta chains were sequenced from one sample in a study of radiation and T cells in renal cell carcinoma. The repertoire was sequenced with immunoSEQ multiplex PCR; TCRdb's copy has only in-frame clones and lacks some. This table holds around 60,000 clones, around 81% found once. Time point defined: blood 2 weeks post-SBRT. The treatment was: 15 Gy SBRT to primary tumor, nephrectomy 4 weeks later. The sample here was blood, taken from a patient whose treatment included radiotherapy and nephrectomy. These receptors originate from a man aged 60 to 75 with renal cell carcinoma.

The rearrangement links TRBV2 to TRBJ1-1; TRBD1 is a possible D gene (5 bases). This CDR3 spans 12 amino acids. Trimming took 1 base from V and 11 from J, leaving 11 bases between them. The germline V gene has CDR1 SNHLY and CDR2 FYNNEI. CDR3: CASSEVGVNAFF. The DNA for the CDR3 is TGTGCCAGCAGTGAAGTGGGGGTAAACGCTTTCTTT.

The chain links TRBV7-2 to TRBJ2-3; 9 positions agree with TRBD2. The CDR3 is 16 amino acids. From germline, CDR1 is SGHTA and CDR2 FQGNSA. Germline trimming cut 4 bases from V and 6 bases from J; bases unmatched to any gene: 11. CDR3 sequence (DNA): TGTGCCAGCAGCTATAATATGGCGGGGGGGATGGATACGCAGTATTTT. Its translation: CASSYNMAGGMDTQYF.

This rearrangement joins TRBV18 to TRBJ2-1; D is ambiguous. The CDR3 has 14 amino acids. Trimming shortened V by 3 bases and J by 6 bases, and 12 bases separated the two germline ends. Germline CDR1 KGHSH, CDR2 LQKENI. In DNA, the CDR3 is TGTGCCAGCTCACCGCCACGTTCGGTCAATGAGCAGTTCTTC. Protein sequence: CASSPPRSVNEQFF.

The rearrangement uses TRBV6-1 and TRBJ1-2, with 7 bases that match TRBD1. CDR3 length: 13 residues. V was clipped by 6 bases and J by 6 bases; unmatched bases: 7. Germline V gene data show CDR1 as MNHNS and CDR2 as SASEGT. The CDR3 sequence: CASREQGKHGYTF. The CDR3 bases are TGTGCCAGCAGGGAACAGGGGAAACATGGCTACACCTTC.

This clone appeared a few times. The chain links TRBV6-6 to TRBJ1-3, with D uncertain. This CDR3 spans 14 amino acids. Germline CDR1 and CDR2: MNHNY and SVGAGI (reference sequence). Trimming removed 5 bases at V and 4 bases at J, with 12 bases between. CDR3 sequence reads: CASSGRAAGNTIYF. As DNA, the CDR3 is TGTGCCAGCAGTGGCCGGGCCGCCGGAAACACCATATATTTT.

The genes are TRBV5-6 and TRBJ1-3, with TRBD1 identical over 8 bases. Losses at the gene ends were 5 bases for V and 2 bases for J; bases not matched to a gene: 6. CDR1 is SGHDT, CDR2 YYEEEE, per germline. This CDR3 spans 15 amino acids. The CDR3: CASRPRTGTGNTIYF. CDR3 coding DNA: TGTGCCAGCAGACCGCGGACAGGGACTGGAAACACCATATATTTT.

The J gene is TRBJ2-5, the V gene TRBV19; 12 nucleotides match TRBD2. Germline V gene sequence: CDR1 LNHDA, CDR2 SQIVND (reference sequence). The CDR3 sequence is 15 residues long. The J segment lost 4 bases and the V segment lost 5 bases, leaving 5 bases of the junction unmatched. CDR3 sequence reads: CASSATSGGVETQYF. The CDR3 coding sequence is TGTGCCAGTAGTGCGACTAGCGGGGGAGTAGAGACCCAGTACTTC. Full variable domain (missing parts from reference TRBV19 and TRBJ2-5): DGGITQSPKYLFRKEGQNVTLSCEQNLNHDAMYWYRQDPGQGLRLIYYSQIVNDFQKGDIAEGYSVSREKKESFPLTVTSAQKNPTAFYLCASSATSGGVETQYFGPGTRLLVL.

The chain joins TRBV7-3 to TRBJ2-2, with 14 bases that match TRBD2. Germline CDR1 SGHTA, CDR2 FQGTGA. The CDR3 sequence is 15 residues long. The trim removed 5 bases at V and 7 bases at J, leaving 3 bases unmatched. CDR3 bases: TGTGCCAGCAGCATGGGACTAGCGGGAGTCGGGGAGCTGTTTTTT. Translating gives CASSMGLAGVGELFF.

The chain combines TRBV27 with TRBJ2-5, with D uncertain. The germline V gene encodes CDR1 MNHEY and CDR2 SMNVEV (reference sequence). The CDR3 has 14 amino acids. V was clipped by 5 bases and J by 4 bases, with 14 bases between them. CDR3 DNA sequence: TGTGCCAGCAGTCTTGGTGGTTTTGGAGAGACCCAGTACTTC. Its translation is CASSLGGFGETQYF.

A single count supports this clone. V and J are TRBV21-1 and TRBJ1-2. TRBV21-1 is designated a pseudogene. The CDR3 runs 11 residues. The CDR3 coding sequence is TGTGCCAGCAGCAAAACCTATGGCTACACCTTC. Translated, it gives CASSKTYGYTF.

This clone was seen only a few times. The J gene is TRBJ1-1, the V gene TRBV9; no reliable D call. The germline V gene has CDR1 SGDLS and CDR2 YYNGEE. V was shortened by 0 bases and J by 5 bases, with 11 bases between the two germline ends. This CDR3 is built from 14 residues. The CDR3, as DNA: TGTGCCAGCAGCGTAGCGGTTGACCGGACTGAAGCTTTCTTT. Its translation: CASSVAVDRTEAFF.

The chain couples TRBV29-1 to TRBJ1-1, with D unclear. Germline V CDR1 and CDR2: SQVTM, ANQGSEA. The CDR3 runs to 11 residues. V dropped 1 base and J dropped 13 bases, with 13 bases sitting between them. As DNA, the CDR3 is TGCAGCGTTGAAGCAGGAGCCATAAGTTTCTTT. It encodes CSVEAGAISFF.

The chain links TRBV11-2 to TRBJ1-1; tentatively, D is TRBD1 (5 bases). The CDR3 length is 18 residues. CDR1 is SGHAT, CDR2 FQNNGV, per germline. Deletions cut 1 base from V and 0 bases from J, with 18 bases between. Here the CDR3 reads CASSLAGSWGIMNTEAFF. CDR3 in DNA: TGTGCCAGCAGCTTAGCAGGGTCGTGGGGGATCATGAACACTGAAGCTTTCTTT.

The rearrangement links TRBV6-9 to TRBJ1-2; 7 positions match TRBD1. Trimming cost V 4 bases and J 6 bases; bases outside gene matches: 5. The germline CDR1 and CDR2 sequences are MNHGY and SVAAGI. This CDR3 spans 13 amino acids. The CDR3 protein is CASSLQGLDGYTF. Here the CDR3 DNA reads TGTGCCAGCAGTTTACAGGGGTTGGATGGCTACACCTTC.

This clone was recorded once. CDR3 sequence (DNA): TGTGCCACCAGCATTCACTCTGCTGGAAACACCATATATTTT. Protein: CATSIHSAGNTIYF. This rearrangement joins TRBV15 to TRBJ1-3; D is uncertain. The V end was cut by 4 bases, the J end by 2 bases, with 9 bases between. Germline-derived CDR1 and CDR2 are LNHNV and YYDKDF (reference sequence). The length of the CDR3 is 14 residues. Supplemented by reference TRBV15 and TRBJ1-3, the full variable domain reads DAMVIQNPRYQVTQFGKPVTLSCSQTLNHNVMYWYQQKSSQAPKLLFHYYDKDFNNEADTPDNFQSRRPNTSFCFLDIRSPGLGDTAMYLCATSIHSAGNTIYFGEGSWLTVV.

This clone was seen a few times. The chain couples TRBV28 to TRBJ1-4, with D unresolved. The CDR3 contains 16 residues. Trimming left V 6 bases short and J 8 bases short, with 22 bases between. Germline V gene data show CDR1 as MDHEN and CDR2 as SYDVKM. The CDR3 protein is CASSPTGVSKGEKLFF. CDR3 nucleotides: TGTGCCAGCAGCCCCACCGGGGTTTCGAAAGGCGAAAAACTGTTTTTT.

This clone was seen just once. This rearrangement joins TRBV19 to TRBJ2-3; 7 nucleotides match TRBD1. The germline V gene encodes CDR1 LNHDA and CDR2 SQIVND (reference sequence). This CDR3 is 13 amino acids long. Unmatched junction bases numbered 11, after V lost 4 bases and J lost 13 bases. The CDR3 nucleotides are TGTGCCAGTAGTACGACAAGGGGGCAGGGGGAGTATTTT. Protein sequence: CASSTTRGQGEYF.

The CDR3 region has the DNA TGTGCCAGCAGCCCCGGGACAGGGGCGGCCACTGAAGCTTTCTTT. Residues: CASSPGTGAATEAFF. This chain connects TRBV7-2 to TRBJ1-1; 10 bases are shared with TRBD1. V was clipped by 5 bases and J by 4 bases; unmatched bases: 7. Per the germline V gene, CDR1 is SGHTA and CDR2 is FQGNSA. The CDR3 contains 15 residues.

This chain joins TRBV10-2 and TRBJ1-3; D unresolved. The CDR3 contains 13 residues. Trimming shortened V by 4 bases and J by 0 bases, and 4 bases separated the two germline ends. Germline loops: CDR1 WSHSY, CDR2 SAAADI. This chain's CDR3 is CASSGDSGNTIYF. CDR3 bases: TGCGCCAGCAGTGGAGACTCTGGAAACACCATATATTTT.

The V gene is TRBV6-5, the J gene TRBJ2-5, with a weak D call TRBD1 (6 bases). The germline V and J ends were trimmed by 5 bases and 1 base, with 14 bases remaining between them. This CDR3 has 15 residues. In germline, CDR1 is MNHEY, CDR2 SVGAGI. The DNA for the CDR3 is TGTGCCAGCAGTACCACGCGACAGGTCCAAGAGACCCAGTACTTC. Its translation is CASSTTRQVQETQYF.